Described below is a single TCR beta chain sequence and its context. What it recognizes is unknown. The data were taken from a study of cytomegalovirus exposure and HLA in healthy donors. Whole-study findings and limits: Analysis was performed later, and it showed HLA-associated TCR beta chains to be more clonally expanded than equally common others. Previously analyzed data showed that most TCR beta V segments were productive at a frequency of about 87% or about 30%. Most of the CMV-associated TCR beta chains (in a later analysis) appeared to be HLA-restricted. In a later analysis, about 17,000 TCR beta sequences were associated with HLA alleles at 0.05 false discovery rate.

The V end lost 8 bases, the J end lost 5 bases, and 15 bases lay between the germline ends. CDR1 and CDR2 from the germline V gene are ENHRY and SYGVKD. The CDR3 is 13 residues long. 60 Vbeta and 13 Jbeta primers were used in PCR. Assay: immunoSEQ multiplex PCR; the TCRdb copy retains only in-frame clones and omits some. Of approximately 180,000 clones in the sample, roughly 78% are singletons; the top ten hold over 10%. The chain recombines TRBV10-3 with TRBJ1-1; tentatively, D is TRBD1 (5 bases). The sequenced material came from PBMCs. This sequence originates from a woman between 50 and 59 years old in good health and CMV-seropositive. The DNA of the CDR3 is TGTGCCATCGGGGCCAAGGGGAAGACTGAAGCTTTCTTT. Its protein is CAIGAKGKTEAFF.